This T cell receptor (beta chain) was sequenced in a study of T cells in Graves' hyperthyroidism and ophthalmopathy. Patients were aged 18 to 65, had disease duration under 2 months, and had newly diagnosed hyperthyroidism. Clinical symptoms, serum thyroxine and TRAb, thyroid ultrasound and orbital computed tomography were used for the diagnoses. Blood from later-ophthalmopathy patients was taken at first hyperthyroidism diagnosis. This clonotype was detected many times. CDR1 GTSNPN and CDR2 SVGIG come from the germline V gene (reference sequence). CDR3 length: 13 residues. V was cut by 1 base and J by 8 bases, with 14 bases left in between. From RNA transcripts, TCR beta CDR3 regions were amplified. First-round RT-PCR with HTBI primers amplified the TCR CDR3 region. One entry per CDR3 protein results from TCRdb running MiXCR on the multiplex PCR reads. This sample has over 120,000 distinct CDR3 sequences, with about 20% found just once.

This rearrangement joins TRBV30 to TRBJ1-2; no clear D gene. Sequencing input: blood. The sequence was obtained from a woman aged 50 to 60 with Graves' hyperthyroidism that later progressed to Graves' ophthalmopathy. CDR3 region: CAWSEVRVGGYTF. CDR3 nucleotide sequence: TGTGCCTGGAGTGAGGTCCGAGTTGGAGGCTACACCTTC.